The sequence of this T cell receptor beta chain was determined in a study of OX40 agonist ivuxolimab in advanced cancers. Study-wide background: At around 83% male, the cohort had a mean age of about 55 years, ranging from 23 to 79.

CDR1 MNHEY and CDR2 SVGAGI come from the germline V gene. This CDR3 is built from 15 residues. V lost 6 bases to trimming and J lost 4 bases; unmatched junction nucleotides: 7. This clone turned up a few times. Libraries were prepared by immunoSEQ multiplex PCR; TCRdb keeps only in-frame clonotypes and omits some of them. The data show around 19,000 clones, about 80% seen once. The input for sequencing was CD4+ or CD8+ T cells sorted from blood, taken in a trial of the OX40 agonist ivuxolimab. The J gene is TRBJ2-1, the V gene TRBV6-5; TRBD2 matches 9 bases. The TCR comes from an adult with an advanced solid tumor such as melanoma, head and neck, liver or kidney cancer. CDR3 nucleotide sequence: TGTGCCAGCAGCCTGACTAGCGGCCTTTACAATGAGCAGTTCTTC. It codes for CASSLTSGLYNEQFF.